This paragraph reports one T cell receptor (beta chain). Its target is unknown. Data came from immunoSEQ multiplex PCR; TCRdb stores just in-frame clones and leaves some out. The sample contains over 45,000 clones, more than 60% of which appear only once. This record comes from a study of radiotherapy plus CTLA-4 blockade in lung cancer. Overall study: Of the patients, about 17% showed objective responses and roughly 31% attained disease control. Study findings and constraints: Increased serum interferon-beta after radiation also reportedly predicted response strongly. Blood saw expansion of tumor-derived TCR clones after radiotherapy plus ipilimumab.

Focal radiation plus CTLA-4 blockade with ipilimumab was administered to patients who had chemo-refractory metastatic non-small-cell lung cancer. Trimming at V came to 6 bases and at J to 1 base, leaving 4 bases not matched to a gene. The CDR3 length is 15 residues. Germline CDR1 LNHDA, CDR2 SQIVND (reference sequence). This chain connects TRBV19 to TRBJ2-2; TRBD1 aligns across 8 bases. This sequence was found in a human donor with non-small cell lung cancer who had a complete response to radiotherapy plus ipilimumab. Source: peripheral blood, taken from a patient treated with radiotherapy plus ipilimumab. In DNA, the CDR3 is TGTGCCAGTAGAGAGGGACAGGTGAACACCGGGGAGCTGTTTTTT. Amino acid sequence: CASREGQVNTGELFF.